The next 28 T cell receptor beta chains were all read from a single sample in a study of PD-L1 blockade in urothelial cancer. Using immunoSEQ multiplex PCR, the repertoire was profiled, and TCRdb retains in-frame clones only, with some absent. The top ten clones hold about 4.7% of a sample with around 70,000 clones, less than 90% of them seen once. Specimen: PBMCs, collected around atezolizumab (anti-PD-L1) treatment. Receptors originate from a man aged 65-85 years with urothelial cancer.

This chain links TRBV27 with TRBJ2-5; D is undetermined. Germline V gene sequence: CDR1 MNHEY, CDR2 SMNVEV (reference sequence). This CDR3 is 14 amino acids long. The V end lost 3 bases, the J end lost 1 base, and 9 bases lay between the germline ends. CDR3 DNA: TGTGCCAGCAGTTTGTCCGGAGCCCAAGAGACCCAGTACTTC. As protein: CASSLSGAQETQYF.

This rearrangement joins TRBV28 to TRBJ2-1, with D possibly matching TRBD1 (6 bases). The ends were cut back, 5 bases at V and 6 bases at J, with 17 bases in the middle. Germline V gives CDR1 MDHEN, CDR2 SYDVKM. The CDR3 is 15 residues long. As DNA, the CDR3 is TGTGCCAGCAGTACAACAGGGAGTGGTCTCAATGAGCAGTTCTTC. This gives the protein CASSTTGSGLNEQFF. Filled out from reference TRBV28 and TRBJ2-1, the complete variable domain reads DVKVTQSSRYLVKRTGEKVFLECVQDMDHENMFWYRQDPGLGLRLIYFSYDVKMKEKGDIPEGYSVSREKKERFSLILESASTNQTSMYLCASSTTGSGLNEQFFGPGTRLTVL.

This sequence joins TRBV10-3 and TRBJ2-5; no reliable D call. CDR3 length: 11 amino acids. Germline CDR1 and CDR2: ENHRY and SYGVKD. Trimming removed 4 bases at V and 4 bases at J, with 4 bases between. The CDR3 DNA sequence: TGTGCCATCAGTGCGGGAGAGACCCAGTACTTC. It translates to CAISAGETQYF.

The genes are TRBV6-1 and TRBJ1-3; D uncertain. Germline V lookup: CDR1 MNHNS, CDR2 SASEGT. The CDR3 extends over 15 amino acids. Trimming took off 2 bases at V and 3 bases at J, with 11 bases between the two ends. In DNA, the CDR3 is TGTGCCAGCAGTGAAAACGGTCCGGTTGGAAACACCATATATTTT. It codes for CASSENGPVGNTIYF.

The chain carries TRBV10-3 and TRBJ1-5; TRBD1 aligns across 9 bases. This CDR3 has 15 amino acids. V was clipped by 4 bases and J by 6 bases; unmatched bases: 7. CDR1 and CDR2 (germline): ENHRY, SYGVKD. The CDR3 nucleotides are TGTGCCATCAGTGGAGCGGGACAGGGCATTCAGCCCCAGCATTTT. Encoded protein: CAISGAGQGIQPQHF.

V usage is TRBV27 and J usage is TRBJ2-5, with 10 bases fitting TRBD2. The CDR3 length is 15 residues. Germline values: CDR1 MNHEY, CDR2 SMNVEV (reference sequence). The V and J ends lost 6 bases and 5 bases, in that order; junction bases with no gene match: 9. The CDR3 protein is CASSLGLAGAETQYF. The CDR3 DNA reads as TGTGCCAGCAGCTTGGGGCTAGCGGGAGCGGAGACCCAGTACTTC.

This clone has only a few counts. The V and J genes are TRBV30 and TRBJ2-1, with 8 nucleotides matching TRBD2. The CDR3 totals 14 residues. V was clipped by 2 bases and J by 6 bases; unmatched bases: 6. The germline CDR1 and CDR2 sequences are GTSNPN and SVGIG (reference sequence). For the CDR3, the DNA is TGTGCCTGGAGTAGAGAACTAGCGGTCAATGAGCAGTTCTTC. This gives the protein CAWSRELAVNEQFF.

V gene TRBV27 combines with J gene TRBJ2-1; D is possibly TRBD1 (6 bases). Germline V CDR1 and CDR2: MNHEY, SMNVEV (reference sequence). Trimming took off 2 bases at V and 7 bases at J, with 6 bases between the two ends. The CDR3 runs to 12 residues. CDR3 loop: CASSLRGNEQFF. In DNA, the CDR3 is TGTGCCAGCAGTTTAAGGGGGAATGAGCAGTTCTTC.

CDR3 sequence reads: CASRGTSGVHNEQFF. Here the CDR3 DNA reads TGTGCCAGCAGGGGGACTAGCGGGGTCCATAATGAGCAGTTCTTC. The chain employs TRBV5-4 and TRBJ2-1, with 13 bases matching TRBD2. The CDR3 length is 15 residues. Germline loops: CDR1 SGHNT, CDR2 YYREEE (reference sequence). V dropped 5 bases and J dropped 7; count of bases not matched to a gene: 6.

This chain joins TRBV7-9 and TRBJ2-3; 7 bases fit TRBD1. The CDR3 sequence is 15 residues long. CDR1 is SEHNR, CDR2 FQNEAQ, per germline (reference sequence). The ends lost 2 bases at V and 4 bases at J; junction bases unmatched: 6. The CDR3 DNA sequence: TGTGCCAGCAGCTTACTGACAGGGCGGGCAGATACGCAGTATTTT. Protein sequence: CASSLLTGRADTQYF.

This chain connects TRBV6-6 to TRBJ2-5; TRBD2 agrees at 7 bases. This CDR3 contains 13 residues. The V segment lost 2 bases and the J segment 7 bases; nucleotides outside the gene matches: 4. Germline V gene sequence: CDR1 MNHNY, CDR2 SVGAGI (reference sequence). DNA for the CDR3: TGTGCCAGCAGTTACGGGGGAGGGAGGACCCAGTACTTC. Translation gives CASSYGGGRTQYF.

The chain links TRBV29-1 to TRBJ1-2, with 7 bases that match TRBD1. The CDR3 is 18 amino acids. Trimming removed 0 bases from V and 7 bases from J; junction bases left unmatched: 20. Germline V gene lookup returns CDR1 SQVTM and CDR2 ANQGSEA. CDR3 amino acids: CSVEDYGIRDRGSSGYTF. The CDR3 nucleotides read TGCAGCGTTGAAGATTACGGGATTCGGGACAGAGGTTCGAGTGGCTACACCTTC.

This clone is medium-sized (0.01 to 0.1%) by share. The V and J genes are TRBV7-3 and TRBJ2-3; D might be TRBD2 (5 bases). V was shortened by 5 bases and J by 2 bases, with 5 bases between the two germline ends. CDR1 and CDR2 from the germline V gene are SGHTA and FQGTGA. This CDR3 comprises 12 residues. CDR3 protein: CASSRDTDTQYF. CDR3 nucleotide sequence: TGTGCCAGCAGCCGGGACACAGATACGCAGTATTTT.

V usage is TRBV7-6 and J usage is TRBJ2-7, with 9 bases fitting TRBD2. CDR3 length: 18 residues. After removal of 3 bases from V and 2 bases from J, the junction contained 14 bases not matched to a gene. Germline V gene data show CDR1 as SGHVS and CDR2 as FNYEAQ. CDR3 protein: CASSFTLRGSGRTYEQYF. The CDR3 nucleotides are TGTGCCAGCAGCTTCACCCTTAGGGGCAGCGGGAGGACCTACGAGCAGTACTTC.

This chain uses TRBV5-1 with TRBJ2-5; no firm D call. The V gene lost 0 bases and the J gene lost 5 bases, with 8 bases spanning the gap. This CDR3 contains 13 residues. The germline gives CDR1 SGHRS, CDR2 YFSETQ. The CDR3 loop is CASSLGFEETQYF. CDR3 bases: TGCGCCAGCAGCTTGGGGTTCGAGGAGACCCAGTACTTC.

The chain uses TRBV6-1 and TRBJ1-5; 8 nucleotides match TRBD1. Germline CDR1 is MNHNS and CDR2 is SASEGT. The CDR3 length is 14 residues. The V segment lost 4 bases and the J segment 5 bases; nucleotides outside the gene matches: 4. The CDR3 bases are TGTGCCAGCAGTGGTAACAGGGGGGATCAGCCCCAGCATTTT. It codes for CASSGNRGDQPQHF.

The rearrangement joins TRBV28 to TRBJ1-3, with D maybe TRBD1 (6 bases). Germline V lookup: CDR1 MDHEN, CDR2 SYDVKM. This CDR3 is built from 18 residues. Trimming cost V 2 bases and J 4 bases, with 21 bases left between them. CDR3 sequence (DNA): TGTGCCAGCAGTTTAGGGGGGGCCACAGGGTACGGGGGAAACACCATATATTTT. Translated: CASSLGGATGYGGNTIYF.

The chain couples TRBV6-5 to TRBJ1-1; D not resolved. Trimming removed 0 bases at V and 1 base at J, with 6 bases between. This CDR3 is 14 amino acids long. The germline gives CDR1 MNHEY, CDR2 SVGAGI. The CDR3 sequence is CASSYSYRNTEAFF. DNA for the CDR3: TGTGCCAGCAGTTACTCTTACAGGAACACTGAAGCTTTCTTT.

The chain joins TRBV15 to TRBJ2-3, with D uncertain. Trimming cost V 2 bases and J 3 bases, with 6 bases left between them. The CDR3 length is 13 residues. Germline V gene data show CDR1 as LNHNV and CDR2 as YYDKDF (reference sequence). The CDR3 loop reads CATSRSETDTQYF. The CDR3, as DNA: TGTGCCACCAGCAGATCAGAAACAGATACGCAGTATTTT.

In this sample, this clone turned up once. The chain employs TRBV27 and TRBJ2-3; TRBD1 agrees at 7 bases. Germline V CDR1 and CDR2: MNHEY, SMNVEV (reference sequence). Trimming at V came to 5 bases and at J to 4 bases, leaving 6 bases not matched to a gene. The CDR3 runs 14 residues. In DNA form, the CDR3 reads TGTGCCAGCAGTAAACCGGGACAGCCAGATACGCAGTATTTT. Its protein product is CASSKPGQPDTQYF.

This clone came up a few times. This chain uses TRBV5-1 with TRBJ2-2, with 7 bases identical to TRBD2. CDR1 and CDR2 (germline): SGHRS, YFSETQ. This CDR3 has 16 residues. V shed 0 bases, J shed 1 base, and the junction held 3 bases outside the gene matches. In DNA form, the CDR3 reads TGCGCCAGCAGCTTGGAAAGCGGGGTGAACACCGGGGAGCTGTTTTTT. It encodes CASSLESGVNTGELFF.

About this clone itself: The junction shows a germline mismatch at one end, possibly a read error. The CDR3 nucleotides read TGTGCCAGCACCTTAAGTACTAGCGGGAGTACGCAGTATTTT. Its translation is CASTLSTSGSTQYF. This sequence joins TRBV11-2 and TRBJ2-3, with 11 nucleotides matching TRBD2. Germline assignment: CDR1 SGHAT and CDR2 FQNNGV. CDR3 length equals 14 residues.

This sequence joins TRBV5-1 and TRBJ2-7; D uncertain. Trimming took 3 bases from V and 1 from J, leaving 2 bases between them. The CDR3 spans 11 residues. The germline V gene encodes CDR1 SGHRS and CDR2 YFSETQ. The CDR3 region is CASSSSYEQYF. The DNA of the CDR3 is TGCGCCAGCAGCTCATCCTACGAGCAGTACTTC. Looking up the rest from reference TRBV5-1 and TRBJ2-7 gives the full variable domain: KAGVTQTPRYLIKTRGQQVTLSCSPISGHRSVSWYQQTPGQGLQFLFEYFSETQRNKGNFPGRFSGRQFSNSRSEMNVSTLELGDSALYLCASSSSYEQYFGPGTRLTVT.

The chain couples TRBV6-1 to TRBJ1-1; D gene ambiguous. V lost 0 bases and J lost 4, with 9 bases in between. CDR3 length: 14 residues. Germline V CDR1 and CDR2: MNHNS, SASEGT. The CDR3 spells CASSEAGGRTEAFF. CDR3 in DNA: TGTGCCAGCAGTGAAGCGGGAGGACGCACTGAAGCTTTCTTT.

The chain links TRBV7-9 to TRBJ2-2; 9 bases are shared with TRBD2. CDR3 length: 17 residues. Germline loops: CDR1 SEHNR, CDR2 FQNEAQ (reference sequence). V trimming: 5 bases; J trimming: 7 bases; junction bases outside the gene matches: 14. CDR3 nucleotides: TGTGCCAGCAGCACCATCCGACAGCGGGAGGAGGGCGGGGAGCTGTTTTTT. Translated: CASSTIRQREEGGELFF.

The V and J genes are TRBV5-4 and TRBJ2-2; 10 bases map to TRBD2. CDR1 and CDR2 (germline): SGHNT, YYREEE (reference sequence). With 4 bases clipped from V and 1 base from J, the junction kept 4 bases outside the gene matches. This CDR3 region has 16 residues. CDR3 bases: TGTGCCAGCAGCCCTAGCGGGAGCCGGAACACCGGGGAGCTGTTTTTT. It encodes CASSPSGSRNTGELFF. Full variable domain (outside the CDR3, taken from reference TRBV5-4 and TRBJ2-2): ETGVTQSPTHLIKTRGQQVTLRCSSQSGHNTVSWYQQALGQGPQFIFQYYREEENGRGNFPPRFSGLQFPNYSSELNVNALELDDSALYLCASSPSGSRNTGELFFGEGSRLTVL.

V gene TRBV15 combines with J gene TRBJ1-1, with 7 bases lining up with TRBD1. The germline V gene has CDR1 LNHNV and CDR2 YYDKDF (reference sequence). CDR3 size: 14 residues. Trimming cost V 2 bases and J 3 bases; bases outside gene matches: 3. The CDR3 DNA reads TGTGCCACCAGCAGATGGCAGGGGGACACTGAAGCTTTCTTT. It specifies CATSRWQGDTEAFF. The whole variable domain, remainder taken from reference TRBV15 and TRBJ1-1, is DAMVIQNPRYQVTQFGKPVTLSCSQTLNHNVMYWYQQKSSQAPKLLFHYYDKDFNNEADTPDNFQSRRPNTSFCFLDIRSPGLGDTAMYLCATSRWQGDTEAFFGQGTRLTVV.

This clone was seen just once. This chain connects TRBV6-1 to TRBJ1-5; D unresolved. Germline loops: CDR1 MNHNS, CDR2 SASEGT. The length of the CDR3 is 13 residues. Between the trimmed V and J ends, which lost 6 bases and 3 bases, there was a span of 9 bases. The CDR3 loop reads CASRRTVNQPQHF. The DNA for the CDR3 is TGTGCCAGCAGGCGGACTGTCAATCAGCCCCAGCATTTT.